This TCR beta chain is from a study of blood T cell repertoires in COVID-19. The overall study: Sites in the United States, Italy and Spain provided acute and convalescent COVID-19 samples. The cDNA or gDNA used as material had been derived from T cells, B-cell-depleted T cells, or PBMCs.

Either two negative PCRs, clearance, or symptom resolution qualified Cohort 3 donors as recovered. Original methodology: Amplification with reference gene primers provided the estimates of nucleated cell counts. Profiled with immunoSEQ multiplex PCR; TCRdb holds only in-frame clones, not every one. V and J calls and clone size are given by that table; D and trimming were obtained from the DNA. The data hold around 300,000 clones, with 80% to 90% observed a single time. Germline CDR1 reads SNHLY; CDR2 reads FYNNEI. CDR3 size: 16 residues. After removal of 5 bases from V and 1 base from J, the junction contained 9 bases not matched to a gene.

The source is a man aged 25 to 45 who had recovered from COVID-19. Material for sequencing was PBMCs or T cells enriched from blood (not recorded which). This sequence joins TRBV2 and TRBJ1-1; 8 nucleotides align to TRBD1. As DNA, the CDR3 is TGTGCCAGCAGTCCTCAATTCGGGACAGGGAACACTGAAGCTTTCTTT. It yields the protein CASSPQFGTGNTEAFF.